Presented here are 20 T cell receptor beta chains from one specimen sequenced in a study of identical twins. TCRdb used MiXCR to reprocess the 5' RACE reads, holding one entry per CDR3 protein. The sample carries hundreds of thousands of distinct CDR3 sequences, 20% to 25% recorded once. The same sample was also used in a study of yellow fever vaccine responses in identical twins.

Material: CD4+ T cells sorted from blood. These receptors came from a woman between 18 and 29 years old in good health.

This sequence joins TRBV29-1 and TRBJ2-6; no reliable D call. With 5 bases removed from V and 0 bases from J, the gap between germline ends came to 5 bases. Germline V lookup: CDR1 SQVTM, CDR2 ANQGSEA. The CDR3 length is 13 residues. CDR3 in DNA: TGCAGCGTTAAGAACTCTGGGGCCAACGTCCTGACTTTC. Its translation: CSVKNSGANVLTF.

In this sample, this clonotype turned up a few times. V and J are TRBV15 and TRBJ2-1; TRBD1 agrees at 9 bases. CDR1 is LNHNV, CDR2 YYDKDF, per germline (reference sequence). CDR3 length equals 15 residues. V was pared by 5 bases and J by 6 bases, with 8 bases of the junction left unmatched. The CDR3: CATSVGTGKRNEQFF. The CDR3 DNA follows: TGTGCCACCAGCGTCGGGACAGGGAAACGCAATGAGCAGTTCTTC.

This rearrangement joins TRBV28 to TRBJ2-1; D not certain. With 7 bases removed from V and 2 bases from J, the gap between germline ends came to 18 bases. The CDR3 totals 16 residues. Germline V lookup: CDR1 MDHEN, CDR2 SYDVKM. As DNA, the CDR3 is TGTGCCAGCAATTCTAGGGCCCACGGAACCTACAATGAGCAGTTCTTC. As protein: CASNSRAHGTYNEQFF. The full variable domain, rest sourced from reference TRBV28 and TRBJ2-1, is DVKVTQSSRYLVKRTGEKVFLECVQDMDHENMFWYRQDPGLGLRLIYFSYDVKMKEKGDIPEGYSVSREKKERFSLILESASTNQTSMYLCASNSRAHGTYNEQFFGPGTRLTVL.

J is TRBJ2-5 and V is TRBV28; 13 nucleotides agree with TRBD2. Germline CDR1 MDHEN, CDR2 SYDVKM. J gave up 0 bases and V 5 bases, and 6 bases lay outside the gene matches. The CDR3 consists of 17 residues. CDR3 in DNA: TGTGCCAGCAGTCCTCTAGGACTAGCGGGGGACCAAGAGACCCAGTACTTC. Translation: CASSPLGLAGDQETQYF.

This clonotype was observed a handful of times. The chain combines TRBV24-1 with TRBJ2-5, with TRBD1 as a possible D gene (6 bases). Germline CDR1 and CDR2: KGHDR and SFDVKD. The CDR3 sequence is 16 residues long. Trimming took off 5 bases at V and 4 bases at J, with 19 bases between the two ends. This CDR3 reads CATSGLLQGLVETQYF. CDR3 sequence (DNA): TGTGCCACCAGTGGCCTCTTACAGGGTTTGGTAGAGACCCAGTACTTC.

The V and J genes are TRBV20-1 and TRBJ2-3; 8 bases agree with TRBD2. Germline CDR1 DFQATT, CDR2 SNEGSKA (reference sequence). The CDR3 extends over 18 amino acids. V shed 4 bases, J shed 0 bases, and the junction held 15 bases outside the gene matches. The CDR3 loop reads CSATFSGTPKYSTDTQYF. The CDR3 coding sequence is TGCAGTGCTACCTTTAGCGGGACCCCTAAATATAGCACAGATACGCAGTATTTT.

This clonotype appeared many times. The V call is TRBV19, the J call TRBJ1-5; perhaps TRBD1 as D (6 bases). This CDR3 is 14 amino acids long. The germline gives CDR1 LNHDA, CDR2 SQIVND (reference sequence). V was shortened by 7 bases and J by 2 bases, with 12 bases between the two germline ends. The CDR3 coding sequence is TGTGCCAGTACCCCGGGACAAGGCAATCAGCCCCAGCATTTT. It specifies CASTPGQGNQPQHF.

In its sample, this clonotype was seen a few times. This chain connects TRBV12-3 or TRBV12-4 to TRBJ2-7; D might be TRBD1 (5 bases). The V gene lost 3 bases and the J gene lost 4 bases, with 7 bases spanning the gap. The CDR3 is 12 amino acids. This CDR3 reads CASSFKGYEQYF. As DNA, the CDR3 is TGTGCCAGCAGTTTTAAGGGGTACGAGCAGTACTTC.

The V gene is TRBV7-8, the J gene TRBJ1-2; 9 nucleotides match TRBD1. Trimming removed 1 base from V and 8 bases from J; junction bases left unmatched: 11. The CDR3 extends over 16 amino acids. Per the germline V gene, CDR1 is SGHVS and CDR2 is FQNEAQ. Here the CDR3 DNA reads TGTGCCAGCAGCTTAGGAGGTGCACAGGGGGCTGTCGGCTACACCTTC. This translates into CASSLGGAQGAVGYTF.

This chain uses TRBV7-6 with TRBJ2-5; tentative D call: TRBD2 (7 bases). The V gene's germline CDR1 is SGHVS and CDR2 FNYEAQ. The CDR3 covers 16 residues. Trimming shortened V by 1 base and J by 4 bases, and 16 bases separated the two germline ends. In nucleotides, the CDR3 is TGTGCCAGCAGCTTAGGGAGCGGACTAGGGGGAGAGACCCAGTACTTC. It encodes CASSLGSGLGGETQYF.

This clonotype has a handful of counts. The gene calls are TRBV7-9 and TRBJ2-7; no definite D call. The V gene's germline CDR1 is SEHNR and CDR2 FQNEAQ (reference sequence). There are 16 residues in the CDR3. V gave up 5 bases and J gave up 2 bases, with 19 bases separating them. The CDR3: CASSPKGYAKPYEQYF. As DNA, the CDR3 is TGTGCCAGCAGCCCCAAGGGCTACGCTAAACCCTACGAGCAGTACTTC. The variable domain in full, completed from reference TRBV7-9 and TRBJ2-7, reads DTGVSQNPRHKITKRGQNVTFRCDPISEHNRLYWYRQTLGQGPEFLTYFQNEAQLEKSRLLSDRFSAERPKGSFSTLEIQRTEQGDSAMYLCASSPKGYAKPYEQYFGPGTRLTVT.

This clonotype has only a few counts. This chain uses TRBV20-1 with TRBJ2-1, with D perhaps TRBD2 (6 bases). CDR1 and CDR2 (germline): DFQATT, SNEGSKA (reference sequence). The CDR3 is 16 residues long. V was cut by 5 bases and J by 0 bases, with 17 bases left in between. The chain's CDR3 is CSALGTSHSSYNEQFF. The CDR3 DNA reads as TGCAGTGCTCTCGGGACTTCCCACAGCTCCTACAATGAGCAGTTCTTC.

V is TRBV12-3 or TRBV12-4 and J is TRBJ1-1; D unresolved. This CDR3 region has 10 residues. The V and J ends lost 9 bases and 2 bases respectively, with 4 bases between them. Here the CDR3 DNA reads TGTGCCAGTACCAACACTGAAGCTTTCTTT. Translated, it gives CASTNTEAFF.

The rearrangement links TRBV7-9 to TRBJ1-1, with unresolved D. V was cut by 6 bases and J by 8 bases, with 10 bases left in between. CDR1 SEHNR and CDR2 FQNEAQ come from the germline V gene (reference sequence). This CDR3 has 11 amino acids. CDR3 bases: TGTGCCAGCAGTTATGACGCCGAAGCTTTCTTT. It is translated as CASSYDAEAFF.

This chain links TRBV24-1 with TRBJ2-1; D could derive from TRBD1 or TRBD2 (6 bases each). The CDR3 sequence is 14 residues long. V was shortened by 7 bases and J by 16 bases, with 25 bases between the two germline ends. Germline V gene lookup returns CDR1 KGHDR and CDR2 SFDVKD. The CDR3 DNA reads TGTGCCACCAGGTATAAAACGCCGGGGGCTCCTCTCTTCTTC. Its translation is CATRYKTPGAPLFF.

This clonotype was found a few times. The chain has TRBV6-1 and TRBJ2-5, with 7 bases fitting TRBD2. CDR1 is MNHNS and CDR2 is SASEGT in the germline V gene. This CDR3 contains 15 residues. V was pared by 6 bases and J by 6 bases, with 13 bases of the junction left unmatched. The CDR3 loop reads CASRTSSTSRQTQYF. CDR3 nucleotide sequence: TGTGCCAGCAGAACTAGTTCGACTAGCCGGCAGACCCAGTACTTC.

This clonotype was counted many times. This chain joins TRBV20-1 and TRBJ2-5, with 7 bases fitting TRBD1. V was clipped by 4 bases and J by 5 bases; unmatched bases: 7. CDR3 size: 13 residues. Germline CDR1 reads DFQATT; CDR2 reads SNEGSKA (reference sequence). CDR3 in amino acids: CSATTGTAETQYF. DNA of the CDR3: TGCAGTGCTACCACCGGGACAGCGGAGACCCAGTACTTC.

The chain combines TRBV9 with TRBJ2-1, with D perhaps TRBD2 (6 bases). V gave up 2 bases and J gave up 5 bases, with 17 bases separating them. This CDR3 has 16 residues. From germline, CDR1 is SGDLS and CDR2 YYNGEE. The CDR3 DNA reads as TGTGCCAGCAGCGTCCAAAGCGGGTTTGGGAACAATGAGCAGTTCTTC. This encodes CASSVQSGFGNNEQFF.

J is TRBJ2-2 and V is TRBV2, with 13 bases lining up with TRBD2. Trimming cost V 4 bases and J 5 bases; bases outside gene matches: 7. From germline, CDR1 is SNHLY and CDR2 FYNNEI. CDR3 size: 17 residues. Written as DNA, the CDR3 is TGTGCCAGCAGTGTGGGACTAGCGGGGCTTGGGACCGGGGAGCTGTTTTTT. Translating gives CASSVGLAGLGTGELFF.

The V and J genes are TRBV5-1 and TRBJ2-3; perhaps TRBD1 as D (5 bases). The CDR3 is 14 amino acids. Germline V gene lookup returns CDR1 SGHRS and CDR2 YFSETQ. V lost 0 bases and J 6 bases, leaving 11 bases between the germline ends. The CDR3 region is CASSLVRVPDTQYF. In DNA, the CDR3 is TGCGCCAGCAGCTTGGTCAGGGTGCCCGATACGCAGTATTTT. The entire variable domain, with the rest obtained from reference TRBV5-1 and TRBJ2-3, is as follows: KAGVTQTPRYLIKTRGQQVTLSCSPISGHRSVSWYQQTPGQGLQFLFEYFSETQRNKGNFPGRFSGRQFSNSRSEMNVSTLELGDSALYLCASSLVRVPDTQYFGPGTRLTVL.